This record looks at one TCR beta chain sequence and its context. No cognate antigen has been identified for it. Base-call qualities are not available, and no considerably larger clone is one nucleotide away. The CDR3 runs 11 residues from the cysteine to the phenylalanine. The CDR3 DNA has 33 bases and is translated from base 1. Germline trimming amounts to 1 base on V and 14 bases on J, with 4 as the count of junction bases outside the gene matches. As encoded in the germline V gene (reference sequence), CDR1 is LGHDT while CDR2 is YNNKEL. Every patient had early-stage hepatocellular carcinoma and went to surgical resection without receiving any prior therapy. The sampled areas showed no macroscopic signs of necrosis or hemorrhage. Multiple regions from a couple of patients were subjected to TCR sequencing (ImmunoSeq). Frozen resection tissue samples were collected at a distance of at least 1 cm from each other. Samples labelled N came from nontumoral liver tissue adjacent to the tumor. Genomic DNA was extracted from bulk tissue using the DNeasy blood and tissue kit.

TCR beta chain CDR3 regions were sequenced from genomic DNA using the immunoSEQ assay. Rearranged VDJ segments were amplified with primers annealing to V and J segments. In the paper's pipeline: Clonality and richness metrics were computed with the ImmunoSeq Analyzer software. Clones with differential abundance between regions were identified with Fisher's exact test combined with a beta-binomial method for additional stringency. As stored in TCRdb, this immuneACCESS dataset retains in-frame rearrangements with V and J assigned. A fraction of the clones does not appear; measured against another copy, unresolved V genes explain less than half of the discrepancy, and the remainder lacks a known reason. Clone size and V and J calls were adopted from that table, with D and trimming inferred from the DNA. Present in this sample are just over 20,000 clones, around 73% of which were seen just once. Of the sample, approximately 18% is held by the ten largest clones.

The data derive from a study of intratumoral heterogeneity in liver cancer. In the study overall: Across the full approximately 13-patient cohort, most patients were male and a median age of approximately 60 years was recorded. To investigate intratumor heterogeneity, the study integrated RNA-seq, DNA sequencing, TCR-seq and SNP array data drawn from multiple regions of hepatocellular carcinoma specimens. The full cohort included some 74 multiregional samples from 15 or so HCC patients, consisting of fewer than 55 tumoral regions and about 20 adjacent nontumoral regions. Broad study findings and their caveats: The authors acknowledged a relatively low patient number and under-sampled tumor-infiltrating lymphocyte representation as limitations.

The material sequenced was tumor-adjacent normal tissue, taken before any cancer treatment. The TCR originated in a woman aged 70 to 79 with hepatocellular carcinoma. Recombination linked TRBV3-1 (or the pseudogene TRBV3-2) to TRBJ2-5; 7 middle bases align to TRBD2. The encoded CDR3 is CASSQGGSVYF. In nucleotides, the sequence is TGTGCCAGCAGCCAAGGCGGGAGCGTATACTTC.